This entry features one T cell receptor beta chain sequence. What it binds is not known. This sample stems from a study of blood T cells in healthy people across ages. Study-level results: Unsorted PBMCs ruled out conclusive naive versus antigen-experienced comparison.

Extraction yielded at least 6 micrograms of total RNA per sample. Using a J-beta primer mix together with a sample-barcoded 5' primer, a second PCR was run for roughly 7 to 11 cycles. Carrying 12 random nucleotides, a template-switch adaptor labeled each individual cDNA molecule. TCRdb processed the 5' RACE reads anew with MiXCR; each CDR3 protein has one entry. The table includes roughly 1.6 million distinct CDR3 sequences, about 31% detected once. The sequence was collected from a woman younger than 45 in good health. Sequencing was performed on blood.

The CDR3 bases are TGTGCTAAGGGACGGGGTCCCACTGACTACACCTTC. This encodes CAKGRGPTDYTF. The chain employs TRBV30 and TRBJ1-2; a weak D match, TRBD1 (5 bases). This CDR3 has 12 residues. Germline loops: CDR1 GTSNPN, CDR2 SVGIG (reference sequence). Using reference TRBV30 and TRBJ1-2 for the parts outside the CDR3, the full variable domain is SQTIHQWPATLVQPVGSPLSLECTVEGTSNPNLYWYRQAAGRGLQLLFYSVGIGQISSEVPQNLSASRPQDRQFILSSKKLLLSDSGFYLCAKGRGPTDYTFGSGTRLTVV.